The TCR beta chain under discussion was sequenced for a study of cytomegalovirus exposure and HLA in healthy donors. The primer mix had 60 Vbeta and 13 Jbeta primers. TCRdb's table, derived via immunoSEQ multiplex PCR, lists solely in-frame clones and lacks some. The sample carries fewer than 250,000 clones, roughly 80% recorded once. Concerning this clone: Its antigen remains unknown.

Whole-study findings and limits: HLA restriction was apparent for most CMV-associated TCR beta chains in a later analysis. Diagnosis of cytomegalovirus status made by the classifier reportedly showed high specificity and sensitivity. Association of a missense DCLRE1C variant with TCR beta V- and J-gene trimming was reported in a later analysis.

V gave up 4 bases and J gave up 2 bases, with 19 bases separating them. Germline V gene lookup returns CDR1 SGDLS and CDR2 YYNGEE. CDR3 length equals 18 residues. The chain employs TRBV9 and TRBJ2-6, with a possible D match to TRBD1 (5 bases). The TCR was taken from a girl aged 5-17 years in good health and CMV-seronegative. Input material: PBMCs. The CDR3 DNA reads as TGTGCCAGCAGCCCAGAGGATGGCAGGGCGGCTGGGGCCAACGTCCTGACTTTC. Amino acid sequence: CASSPEDGRAAGANVLTF.